This T cell receptor beta chain was found in a study of CDR3 diversity in severe acne. Germline lookup yields CDR1 MGHDK and CDR2 SYGVNS. Unmatched junction bases numbered 7, after V lost 8 bases and J lost 9 bases. CDR3 length: 15 residues. One entry per CDR3 protein, called by TCRdb with MiXCR from the PCR reads. The sample lists some 90,000 distinct CDR3 sequences, roughly half occurring once. Sequencing input: blood. V gene TRBV25-1 combines with J gene TRBJ2-1, with 16 bases identical to TRBD2. The receptor's source is a male donor in good health, serving as a control. CDR3 nucleotide sequence: TGTGCCAGCTCCCCGGGACTAGCGGGAGGGTCTGAGCAGTTCTTC. Translated, it gives CASSPGLAGGSEQFF.